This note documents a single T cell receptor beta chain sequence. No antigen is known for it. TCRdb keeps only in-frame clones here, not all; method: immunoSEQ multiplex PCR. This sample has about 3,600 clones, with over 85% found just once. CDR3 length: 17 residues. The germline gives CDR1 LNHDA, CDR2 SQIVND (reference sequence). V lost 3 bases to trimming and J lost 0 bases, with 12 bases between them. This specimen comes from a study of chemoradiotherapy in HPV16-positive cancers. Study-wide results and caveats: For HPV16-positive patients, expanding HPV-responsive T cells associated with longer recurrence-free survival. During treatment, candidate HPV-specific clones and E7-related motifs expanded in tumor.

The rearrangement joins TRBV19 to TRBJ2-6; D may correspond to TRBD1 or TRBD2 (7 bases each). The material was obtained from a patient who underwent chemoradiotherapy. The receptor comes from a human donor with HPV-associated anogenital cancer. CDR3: CASSIRGGSSGANVLTF. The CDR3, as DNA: TGTGCCAGTAGTATCAGGGGGGGAAGCTCTGGGGCCAACGTCCTGACTTTC.